This T cell receptor (beta chain) was identified in a study of CD8+ T cells in alopecia areata. Study information: Affected scalp percentage gauged treated patients' severity.

RNA, once extracted, was reverse transcribed into cDNA for use as the sequencing template. TCRdb's table, derived via immunoSEQ multiplex PCR, lists solely in-frame clones and lacks some. In the table there are some 170,000 clones, roughly 50% of which are singletons. This clone was observed a single time. This sample's treatment: oral pan-JAK inhibitor, 5-10 mg twice daily. Lesional scalp punch biopsies and peripheral blood were collected from alopecia areata patients. CDR1 and CDR2 from the germline V gene are GTSNPN and SVGIG (reference sequence). CDR3 length: 13 amino acids. V trimming: 2 bases; J trimming: 7 bases; junction bases outside the gene matches: 6.

The sample in question was CD4+ T cells sorted from blood, obtained between weeks 55 and 65, from a patient treated with tofacitinib. This chain uses TRBV30 with TRBJ2-7, with 9 bases identical to TRBD2. The sequence was obtained from a human donor with alopecia areata. The CDR3 region has the DNA TGTGCCTGGAGTAATAGCGGGGGTTTGGAGCAGTACTTC. Its translation is CAWSNSGGLEQYF. The variable domain in full, with the rest retrieved from reference TRBV30 and TRBJ2-7, is SQTIHQWPATLVQPVGSPLSLECTVEGTSNPNLYWYRQAAGRGLQLLFYSVGIGQISSEVPQNLSASRPQDRQFILSSKKLLLSDSGFYLCAWSNSGGLEQYFGPGTRLTVT.